The entry below describes one TCR beta chain. This entry comes from a study of cytomegalovirus exposure and HLA in healthy donors. Germline CDR1 SEHNR, CDR2 FQNEAQ (reference sequence). V lost 9 bases to trimming and J lost 8 bases; unmatched junction nucleotides: 6. The CDR3 covers 13 residues. It was with 60 Vbeta and 13 Jbeta primers that the PCR ran. Repertoires were generated with immunoSEQ multiplex PCR, while TCRdb's copy carries only in-frame clones and drops some. The sample includes about 160,000 clones, 80% seen only once; the top ten take around 6.5%. Sequenced: PBMCs. V is TRBV7-9 and J is TRBJ1-5; 11 nucleotides match TRBD1. This sequence originates from a male donor in good health and CMV-seropositive. Here the CDR3 reads CASGTGGSKPQHF. The DNA of the CDR3 is TGTGCCAGTGGGACAGGGGGAAGTAAGCCCCAGCATTTT.